These 28 T cell receptor beta chains share one sample of origin, sequenced in a study of cytomegalovirus exposure and HLA in healthy donors. PCR involved 60 Vbeta and 13 Jbeta primers. Clones were read by immunoSEQ multiplex PCR, and TCRdb kept only the in-frame ones, dropping some. The sample records under 120,000 clones, approximately 70% being singletons. Sequences were obtained from PBMCs. These receptors were obtained from a middle-aged man in good health and CMV-seropositive.

A remark on this clone: At one end the junction does not follow the germline gene, possibly because of a read error. This chain uses TRBV7-9 with TRBJ1-1; 9 bases match TRBD1. Germline-derived CDR1 and CDR2 are SEHNR and FQNEAQ (reference sequence). CDR3 length equals 17 residues. The CDR3: CSSSSPVGGTGRTEAFF. DNA for the CDR3: TGTTCCAGCAGCTCCCCCGTTGGGGGGACAGGGCGGACTGAAGCTTTCTTT.

This clone was seen a handful of times. The V and J genes are TRBV28 and TRBJ2-5; the match to TRBD2 covers 9 bases. Germline loops: CDR1 MDHEN, CDR2 SYDVKM. This CDR3 region has 16 residues. V gave up 6 bases and J gave up 1 base; unmatched junction bases: 9. The CDR3 loop reads CASSGRLAVFQETQYF. The CDR3 DNA is TGTGCCAGCAGCGGACGACTAGCGGTATTCCAAGAGACCCAGTACTTC.

V gene TRBV9 combines with J gene TRBJ2-3, with TRBD1 identical over 8 bases. From germline, CDR1 is SGDLS and CDR2 YYNGEE. V shed 3 bases and J 4 bases; nucleotides not matched to a gene: 7. This CDR3 is 15 amino acids long. This chain's CDR3 is CASSATQGAADTQYF. Here the CDR3 DNA reads TGTGCCAGCAGCGCGACGCAGGGGGCCGCAGATACGCAGTATTTT.

The chain has TRBV5-4 and TRBJ2-3; 10 bases map to TRBD2. The CDR3 is 18 amino acids. The V gene's germline CDR1 is SGHNT and CDR2 YYREEE (reference sequence). Unmatched junction bases numbered 14, after V lost 6 bases and J lost 1 base. As DNA, the CDR3 is TGTGCCAGCACCTTTCGGTCTAGCGGGAGTGGGGGCACAGATACGCAGTATTTT. Translating it yields CASTFRSSGSGGTDTQYF.

The V gene is TRBV2, the J gene TRBJ2-5, with 12 bases fitting TRBD2. The J call could be wrong; TRBJ2-7 is a better fit for the DNA end. CDR1 SNHLY and CDR2 FYNNEI come from the germline V gene. The CDR3 has 15 residues. In DNA form, the CDR3 reads TGTGCCAGCAGTCCGACTAGCGGGAGTTACCACGAGCAGTACTTC. This sequence encodes CASSPTSGSYHEQYF.

This chain uses TRBV6-1 with TRBJ2-7; tentatively, D is TRBD1 (6 bases). This CDR3 has 16 residues. V dropped 4 bases and J dropped 1 base, with 17 bases sitting between them. CDR1 is MNHNS and CDR2 is SASEGT in the germline V gene. The CDR3 spells CASSVQSGDVSYEQYF. As DNA, the CDR3 is TGTGCCAGCAGTGTCCAGTCAGGGGATGTGTCCTACGAGCAGTACTTC.

The chain couples TRBV6-5 to TRBJ1-1; D is perhaps TRBD1 (5 bases). CDR3 length: 14 amino acids. V lost 6 bases and J 3 bases, leaving 14 bases between the germline ends. The germline V gene encodes CDR1 MNHEY and CDR2 SVGAGI. The DNA of the CDR3 is TGTGCCAGCAGGTCCGGGGGAGGATACACTGAAGCTTTCTTT. This gives the protein CASRSGGGYTEAFF.

This clone was detected a few times. This chain's CDR3 is CASSQEGTGRGANVLTF. CDR3 DNA sequence: TGCGCCAGCAGCCAAGAAGGGACAGGGAGAGGGGCCAACGTCCTGACTTTC. V is TRBV4-3 and J is TRBJ2-6, with 9 bases that match TRBD1. J gave up 4 bases and V 0 bases, and 4 bases lay outside the gene matches. CDR1 and CDR2 (germline): LGHNA, YSLEER. The CDR3 runs to 17 residues.

In its sample, this clone was seen a few times. This chain connects TRBV27 to TRBJ1-6; 8 bases line up with TRBD1. The junction had 4 bases not matched to a gene; V was cut back by 6 bases and J by 3 bases. CDR1 MNHEY and CDR2 SMNVEV come from the germline V gene (reference sequence). The CDR3 has 15 residues. Here the CDR3 DNA reads TGTGCCAGCAGCCCAGGACAGGGCTATAATTCACCCCTCCACTTT. Protein sequence: CASSPGQGYNSPLHF.

Only a few counts were recorded for this clone. The chain has TRBV27 and TRBJ2-3; D is unresolved. The CDR3 spans 16 residues. Germline V gives CDR1 MNHEY, CDR2 SMNVEV (reference sequence). V lost 5 bases and J lost 1, with 16 bases in between. The CDR3 nucleotides are TGTGCCAGCAGTCCTATCCGGGTCCTAGGCACAGATACGCAGTATTTT. It specifies CASSPIRVLGTDTQYF.

This clone came up once. The V gene is TRBV28, the J gene TRBJ1-5; D is ambiguous. The germline CDR1 and CDR2 sequences are MDHEN and SYDVKM. The CDR3 consists of 15 residues. The V end was cut by 1 base, the J end by 3 bases, with 10 bases between. The CDR3 bases are TGTGCCAGCAGTTTATTAGAGGGAAACAATCAGCCCCAGCATTTT. Its translation: CASSLLEGNNQPQHF.

The DNA of the CDR3 is TGTGCCAGCAGTTTGACAGGGCACGAGCAGTACTTC. Translation gives CASSLTGHEQYF. The rearrangement uses TRBV28 and TRBJ2-7, with 7 bases that match TRBD1. Germline loops: CDR1 MDHEN, CDR2 SYDVKM. This CDR3 is 12 amino acids long. Trimming at V came to 3 bases and at J to 5 bases, leaving 1 base not matched to a gene.

V is TRBV6-1 and J is TRBJ2-7; unclear D gene. The V and J ends lost 3 bases and 6 bases respectively, with 15 bases between them. The germline gives CDR1 MNHNS, CDR2 SASEGT. CDR3 size: 14 residues. The DNA for the CDR3 is TGTGCCAGCAGTGAGGGTGAGCAGGTTGGCGAGCAGTACTTC. Its translation is CASSEGEQVGEQYF.

Only a few counts were recorded for this clone. The chain is built from TRBV7-3 and TRBJ1-1; D not certain. Germline loops: CDR1 SGHTA, CDR2 FQGTGA. Between the trimmed V and J ends, which lost 0 bases and 5 bases, there was a span of 10 bases. The CDR3 covers 14 residues. The DNA of the CDR3 is TGTGCCAGCAGCTTAACAGTACGAGGGACTGAAGCTTTCTTT. Encoded protein: CASSLTVRGTEAFF. Together with reference TRBV7-3 and TRBJ1-1, the CDR3 gives the full variable domain: GAGVSQTPSNKVTEKGKYVELRCDPISGHTALYWYRQSLGQGPEFLIYFQGTGAADDSGLPNDRFFAVRPEGSVSTLKIQRTERGDSAVYLCASSLTVRGTEAFFGQGTRLTVV.

This clone was picked up one time. The V and J genes are TRBV7-8 and TRBJ1-5; TRBD1 might be the D (5 bases). The V end lost 3 bases, the J end lost 7 bases, and 13 bases lay between the germline ends. The CDR3 loop spans 14 amino acids. Germline V lookup: CDR1 SGHVS, CDR2 FQNEAQ. CDR3 in DNA: TGTGCCAGCAGCTTGGAGGGGATTTGGCAGCCCCAGCATTTT. Amino acid sequence: CASSLEGIWQPQHF.

This clone was detected only once. Sequence at one end of the junction differs from germline and may be a read error. The V and J genes are TRBV30 and TRBJ1-2, with 7 bases aligning to TRBD1. The V gene's germline CDR1 is GTSNPN and CDR2 SVGIG (reference sequence). There are 11 residues in the CDR3. The chain's CDR3 is CAWDRATGCTF. The CDR3 region has the DNA TGTGCCTGGGACAGGGCCACTGGCTGCACCTTC.

V and J are TRBV11-2 and TRBJ2-7; TRBD2 aligns across 7 bases. The trim removed 3 bases at V and 2 bases at J, leaving 1 base unmatched. CDR1 is SGHAT, CDR2 FQNNGV, per germline. CDR3 length equals 13 residues. The CDR3, as DNA: TGTGCCAGCAGCTTCGCGGGAGCCTACGAGCAGTACGTC. Residues: CASSFAGAYEQYV.

This sequence joins TRBV30 and TRBJ2-7; 12 bases match TRBD2. V gave up 3 bases and J gave up 0 bases; unmatched junction bases: 9. Germline V gene data show CDR1 as GTSNPN and CDR2 as SVGIG (reference sequence). This CDR3 comprises 17 residues. The chain's CDR3 is CAWSDTSGRLSSYEQYF. DNA of the CDR3: TGTGCCTGGAGCGATACTAGCGGGAGGCTCAGCTCCTACGAGCAGTACTTC.

The chain couples TRBV27 to TRBJ2-1; 8 positions match TRBD2. In germline, CDR1 is MNHEY, CDR2 SMNVEV (reference sequence). V gave up 7 bases and J gave up 6 bases; unmatched junction bases: 8. The CDR3 consists of 14 residues. Here the CDR3 reads CASTLAGTRNEQFF. The CDR3 region has the DNA TGTGCCAGCACCTTAGCGGGGACCCGCAATGAGCAGTTCTTC.

This clone came up once. V usage is TRBV20-1 and J usage is TRBJ2-1; perhaps TRBD2 as D (6 bases). Trimming removed 2 bases from V and 12 bases from J, with 11 bases in between. The V gene's germline CDR1 is DFQATT and CDR2 SNEGSKA (reference sequence). The CDR3 covers 11 residues. The CDR3 sequence is CSARSGRWQFF. For the CDR3, the DNA is TGCAGTGCTAGATCTGGGAGGTGGCAGTTCTTC.

The V gene is TRBV6-5, the J gene TRBJ1-3, with TRBD1 identical over 8 bases. Trimming took 8 bases from V and 0 from J; bases not matched to a gene: 0. CDR1 and CDR2 from the germline V gene are MNHEY and SVGAGI. This CDR3 region has 13 residues. The DNA for the CDR3 is TGTGCCAGCGGGACAGGCTCTGGAAACACCATATATTTT. This sequence encodes CASGTGSGNTIYF.

V and J are TRBV9 and TRBJ2-5; 13 nucleotides line up with TRBD2. Germline V gives CDR1 SGDLS, CDR2 YYNGEE. CDR3 size: 14 residues. The junction had 6 bases not matched to a gene; V was cut back by 4 bases and J by 9 bases. CDR3 loop: CASSSGTSGKAQYF. CDR3 nucleotides: TGTGCCAGCAGCTCCGGGACTAGCGGGAAGGCCCAGTACTTC. The whole variable domain, remainder taken from reference TRBV9 and TRBJ2-5, is DSGVTQTPKHLITATGQRVTLRCSPRSGDLSVYWYQQSLDQGLQFLIQYYNGEERAKGNILERFSAQQFPDLHSELNLSSLELGDSALYFCASSSGTSGKAQYFGPGTRLLVL.

The chain combines TRBV29-1 with TRBJ2-1, with TRBD2 matching 14 bases. Per the germline V gene, CDR1 is SQVTM and CDR2 is ANQGSEA. V shed 4 bases and J 5 bases; nucleotides not matched to a gene: 4. CDR3 length: 15 amino acids. CDR3 nucleotides: TGCAGCGTTGCCGGGACTAGCGGGGGAAACAATGAGCAGTTCTTC. This gives the protein CSVAGTSGGNNEQFF.

The genes are TRBV18 and TRBJ1-1; D call uncertain. Trimming shortened V by 3 bases and J by 3 bases, and 8 bases separated the two germline ends. Germline V CDR1 and CDR2: KGHSH, LQKENI. The CDR3 spans 13 residues. In DNA form, the CDR3 reads TGTGCCAGCTCACCGACTGCGGACACTGAAGCTTTCTTT. Its translation is CASSPTADTEAFF.

This clone was seen more than once but under ten times. This probably arose from a read error, given a far larger clone one base away. The chain couples TRBV5-6 to TRBJ2-2; perhaps TRBD2 as D (5 bases). The germline V gene has CDR1 SGHDT and CDR2 YYEEEE. The length of the CDR3 is 14 residues. Trimming took 4 bases from V and 4 from J, leaving 11 bases between them. The CDR3 region is CASSRRSSTGELFF. CDR3 coding DNA: TGTGCCAGCAGCAGGAGGTCGAGCACCGGGGAGCTGTTTTTT. The entire variable domain, with the rest obtained from reference TRBV5-6 and TRBJ2-2, is as follows: DAGVTQSPTHLIKTRGQQVTLRCSPKSGHDTVSWYQQALGQGPQFIFQYYEEEERQRGNFPDRFSGHQFPNYSSELNVNALLLGDSALYLCASSRRSSTGELFFGEGSRLTVL.

This clone has more than one count but fewer than ten. This sample includes further DNA sequences coding for the same CDR3. The chain combines TRBV7-8 with TRBJ2-6; D not resolved. Trimming left V 4 bases short and J 2 bases short, with 6 bases between. Germline V CDR1 and CDR2: SGHVS, FQNEAQ. CDR3 length: 14 amino acids. The CDR3 spells CASSSGAGANVLTF. CDR3 DNA sequence: TGTGCCAGCAGCTCAGGTGCTGGGGCCAACGTCCTGACTTTC.

The rearrangement uses TRBV5-1 and TRBJ2-2; the match to TRBD2 covers 11 bases. This CDR3 has 15 amino acids. Germline CDR1 is SGHRS and CDR2 is YFSETQ. With 5 bases clipped from V and 7 bases from J, the junction kept 7 bases outside the gene matches. The DNA for the CDR3 is TGCGCCAGCAGGGGACTAGCGGTCAGGGACGGGGAGCTGTTTTTT. The encoded protein is CASRGLAVRDGELFF.

This rearrangement joins TRBV15 to TRBJ1-1, with unresolved D. This CDR3 has 13 amino acids. Germline CDR1 LNHNV, CDR2 YYDKDF (reference sequence). Between the trimmed V and J ends, which lost 1 base and 7 bases, there was a span of 10 bases. The CDR3 loop is CATSRGEQSEAFF. The CDR3 nucleotides are TGTGCCACCAGCAGAGGAGAACAGAGTGAAGCTTTCTTT.